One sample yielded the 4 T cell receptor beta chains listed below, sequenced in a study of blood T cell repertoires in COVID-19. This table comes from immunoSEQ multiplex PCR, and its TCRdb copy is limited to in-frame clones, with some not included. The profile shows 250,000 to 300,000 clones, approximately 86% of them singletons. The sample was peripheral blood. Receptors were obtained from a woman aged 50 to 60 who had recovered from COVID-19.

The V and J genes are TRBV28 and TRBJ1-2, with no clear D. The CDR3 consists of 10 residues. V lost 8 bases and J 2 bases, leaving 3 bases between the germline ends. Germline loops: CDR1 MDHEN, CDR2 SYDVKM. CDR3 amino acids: CASGNYGYTF. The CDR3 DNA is TGTGCCAGCGGCAACTATGGCTACACCTTC.

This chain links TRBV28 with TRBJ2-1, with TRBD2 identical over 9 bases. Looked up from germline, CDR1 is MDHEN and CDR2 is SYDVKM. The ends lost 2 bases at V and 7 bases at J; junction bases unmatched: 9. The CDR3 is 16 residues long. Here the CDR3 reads CASSLLGNSGSNEQFF. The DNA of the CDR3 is TGTGCCAGCAGTTTACTGGGAAATAGCGGGAGTAATGAGCAGTTCTTC.

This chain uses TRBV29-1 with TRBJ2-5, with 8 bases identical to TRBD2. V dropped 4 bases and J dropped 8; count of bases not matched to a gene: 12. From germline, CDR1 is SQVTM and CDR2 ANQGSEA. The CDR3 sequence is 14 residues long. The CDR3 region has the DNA TGCAGCGTTGGTACGGGAGGGCTGGGAGACACCCAGTACTTC. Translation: CSVGTGGLGDTQYF.

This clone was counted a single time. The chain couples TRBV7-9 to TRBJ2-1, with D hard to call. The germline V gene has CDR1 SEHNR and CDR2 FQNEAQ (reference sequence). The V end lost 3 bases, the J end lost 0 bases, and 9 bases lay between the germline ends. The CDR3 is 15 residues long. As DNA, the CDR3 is TGTGCCAGCAGCTTCAGCGAGAGCTCCTACAATGAGCAGTTCTTC. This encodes CASSFSESSYNEQFF.